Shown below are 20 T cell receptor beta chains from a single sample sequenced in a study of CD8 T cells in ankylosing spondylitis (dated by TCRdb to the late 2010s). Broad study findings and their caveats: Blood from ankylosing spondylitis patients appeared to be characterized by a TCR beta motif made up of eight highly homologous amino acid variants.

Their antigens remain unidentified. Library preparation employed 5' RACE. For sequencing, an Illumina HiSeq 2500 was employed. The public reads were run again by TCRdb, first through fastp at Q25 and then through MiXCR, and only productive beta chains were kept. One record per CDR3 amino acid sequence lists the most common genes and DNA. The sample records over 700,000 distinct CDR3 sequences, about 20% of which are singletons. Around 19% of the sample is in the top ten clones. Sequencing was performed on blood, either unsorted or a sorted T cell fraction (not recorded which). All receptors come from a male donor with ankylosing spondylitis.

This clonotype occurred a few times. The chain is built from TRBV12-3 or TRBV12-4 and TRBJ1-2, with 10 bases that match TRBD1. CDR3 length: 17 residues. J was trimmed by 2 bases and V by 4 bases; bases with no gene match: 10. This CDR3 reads CASSSRALGQGNYGYTF. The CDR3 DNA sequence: TGTGCCAGCAGTTCCCGCGCTCTGGGACAGGGGAACTATGGCTACACCTTC.

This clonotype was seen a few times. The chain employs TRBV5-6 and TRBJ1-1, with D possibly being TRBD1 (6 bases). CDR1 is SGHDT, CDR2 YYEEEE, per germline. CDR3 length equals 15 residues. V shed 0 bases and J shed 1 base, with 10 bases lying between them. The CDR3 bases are TGTGCCAGCAGCTTGGTTGACAGGCCGAACACTGAAGCTTTCTTT. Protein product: CASSLVDRPNTEAFF.

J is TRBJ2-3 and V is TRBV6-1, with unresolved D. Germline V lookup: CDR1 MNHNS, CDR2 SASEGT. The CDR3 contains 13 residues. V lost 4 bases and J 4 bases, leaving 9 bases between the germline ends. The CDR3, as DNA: TGTGCCAGCAGTGGGAGATCGGCAGATACGCAGTATTTT. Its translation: CASSGRSADTQYF.

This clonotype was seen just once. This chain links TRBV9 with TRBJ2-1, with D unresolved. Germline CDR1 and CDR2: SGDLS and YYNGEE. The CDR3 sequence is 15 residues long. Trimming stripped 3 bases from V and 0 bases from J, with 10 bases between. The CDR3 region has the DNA TGTGCCAGCAGCGAGACTCTCAGCTCCTACAATGAGCAGTTCTTC. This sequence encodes CASSETLSSYNEQFF.

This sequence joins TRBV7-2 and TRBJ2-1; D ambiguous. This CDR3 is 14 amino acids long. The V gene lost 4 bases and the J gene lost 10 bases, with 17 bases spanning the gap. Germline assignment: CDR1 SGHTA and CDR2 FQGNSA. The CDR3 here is CASSSPPTHGEQFF. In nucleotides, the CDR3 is TGTGCCAGCAGCTCCCCTCCTACGCATGGGGAGCAGTTCTTC.

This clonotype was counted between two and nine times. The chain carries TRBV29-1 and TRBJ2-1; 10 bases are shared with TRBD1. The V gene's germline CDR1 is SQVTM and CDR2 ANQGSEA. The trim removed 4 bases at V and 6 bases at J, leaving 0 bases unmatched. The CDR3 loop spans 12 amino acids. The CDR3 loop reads CSVGDRGNEQFF. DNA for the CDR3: TGCAGCGTTGGGGACAGGGGCAATGAGCAGTTCTTC.

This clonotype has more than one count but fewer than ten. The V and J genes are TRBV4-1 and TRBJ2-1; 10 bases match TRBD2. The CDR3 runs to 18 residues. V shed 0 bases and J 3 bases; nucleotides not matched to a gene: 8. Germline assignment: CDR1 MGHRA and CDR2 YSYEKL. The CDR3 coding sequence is TGCGCCAGCAGCCAAGATGCCAGCGGGAGGGCCTTCTACAATGAGCAGTTCTTC. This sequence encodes CASSQDASGRAFYNEQFF.

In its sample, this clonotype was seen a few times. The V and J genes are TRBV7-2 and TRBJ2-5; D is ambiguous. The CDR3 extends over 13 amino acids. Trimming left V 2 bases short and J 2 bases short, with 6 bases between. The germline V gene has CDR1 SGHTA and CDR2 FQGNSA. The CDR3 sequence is CASSLNKQETQYF. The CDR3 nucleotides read TGTGCCAGCAGCTTAAACAAGCAAGAGACCCAGTACTTC.

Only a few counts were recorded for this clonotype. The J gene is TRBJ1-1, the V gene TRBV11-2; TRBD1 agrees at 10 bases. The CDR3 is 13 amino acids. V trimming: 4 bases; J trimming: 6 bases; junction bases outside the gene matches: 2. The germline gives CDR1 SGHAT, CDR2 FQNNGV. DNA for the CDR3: TGTGCCAGCAGCTGGGACAGGGGTCCTGAAGCTTTCTTT. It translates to CASSWDRGPEAFF.

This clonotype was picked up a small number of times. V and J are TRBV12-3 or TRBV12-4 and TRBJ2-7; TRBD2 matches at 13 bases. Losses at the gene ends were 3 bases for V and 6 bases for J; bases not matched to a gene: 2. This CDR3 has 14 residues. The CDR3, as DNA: TGTGCCAGCAGTTTGACTAGCGGGAGGCTCGAGCAGTACTTC. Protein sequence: CASSLTSGRLEQYF.

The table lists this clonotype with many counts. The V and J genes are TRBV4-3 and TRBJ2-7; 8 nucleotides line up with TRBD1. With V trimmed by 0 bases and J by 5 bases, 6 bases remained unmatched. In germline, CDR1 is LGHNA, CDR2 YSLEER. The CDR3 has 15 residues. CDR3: CASSQEFRGPDEQYF. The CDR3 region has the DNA TGCGCCAGCAGCCAAGAGTTCAGGGGGCCCGACGAGCAGTACTTC.

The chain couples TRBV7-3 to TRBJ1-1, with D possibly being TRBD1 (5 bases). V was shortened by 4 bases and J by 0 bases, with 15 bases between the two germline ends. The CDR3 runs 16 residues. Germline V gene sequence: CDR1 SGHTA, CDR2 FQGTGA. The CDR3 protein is CASSSTGETMNTEAFF. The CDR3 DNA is TGTGCCAGCAGCTCGACGGGGGAGACCATGAACACTGAAGCTTTCTTT.

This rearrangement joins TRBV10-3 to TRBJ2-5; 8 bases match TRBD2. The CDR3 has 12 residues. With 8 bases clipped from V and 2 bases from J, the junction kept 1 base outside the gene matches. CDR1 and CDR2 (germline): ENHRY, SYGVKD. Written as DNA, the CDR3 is TGTGCCATCGGACTAGCACAAGAGACCCAGTACTTC. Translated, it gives CAIGLAQETQYF.

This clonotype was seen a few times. In nucleotides, the CDR3 is TGTGCCATCAGTGAGTCGAGTAGAGGTAATGATCAGCCCCAGCATTTT. This sequence encodes CAISESSRGNDQPQHF. The chain couples TRBV10-3 to TRBJ1-5; no clear D gene. Trimming took 0 bases from V and 5 from J, leaving 14 bases between them. Germline V gene sequence: CDR1 ENHRY, CDR2 SYGVKD. This CDR3 is built from 16 residues.

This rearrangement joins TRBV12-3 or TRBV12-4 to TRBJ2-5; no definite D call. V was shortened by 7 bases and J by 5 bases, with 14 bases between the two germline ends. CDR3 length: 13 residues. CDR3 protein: CASIFIARETQYF. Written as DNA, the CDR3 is TGTGCCAGCATTTTCATAGCCAGGGAGACCCAGTACTTC.

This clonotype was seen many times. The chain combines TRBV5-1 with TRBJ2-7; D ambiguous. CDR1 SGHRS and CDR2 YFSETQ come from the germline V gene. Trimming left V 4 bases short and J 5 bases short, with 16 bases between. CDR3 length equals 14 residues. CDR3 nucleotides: TGCGCCAGCAGCCCCTGGACGTCTCCTAACGAGCAGTACTTC. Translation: CASSPWTSPNEQYF.

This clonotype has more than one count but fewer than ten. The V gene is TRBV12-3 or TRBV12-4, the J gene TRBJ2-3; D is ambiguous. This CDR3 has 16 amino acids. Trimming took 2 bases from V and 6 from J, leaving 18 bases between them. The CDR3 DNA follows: TGTGCCAGCAGTTTAAGTCCACCCCACTTTGGGGATACGCAGTATTTT. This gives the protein CASSLSPPHFGDTQYF.

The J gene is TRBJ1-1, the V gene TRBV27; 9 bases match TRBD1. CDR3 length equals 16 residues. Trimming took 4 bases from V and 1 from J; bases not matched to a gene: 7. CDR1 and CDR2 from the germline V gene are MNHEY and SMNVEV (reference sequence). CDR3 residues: CASSYGQGLANTEAFF. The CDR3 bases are TGTGCCAGCAGTTATGGACAGGGGTTGGCGAACACTGAAGCTTTCTTT.

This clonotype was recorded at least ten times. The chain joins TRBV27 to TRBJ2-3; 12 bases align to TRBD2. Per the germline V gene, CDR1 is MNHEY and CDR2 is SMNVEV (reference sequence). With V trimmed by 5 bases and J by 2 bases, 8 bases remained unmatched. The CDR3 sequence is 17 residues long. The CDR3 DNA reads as TGTGCCAGCAGTGCCCTTCTAGCGGGGGGGCACACAGATACGCAGTATTTT. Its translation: CASSALLAGGHTDTQYF.

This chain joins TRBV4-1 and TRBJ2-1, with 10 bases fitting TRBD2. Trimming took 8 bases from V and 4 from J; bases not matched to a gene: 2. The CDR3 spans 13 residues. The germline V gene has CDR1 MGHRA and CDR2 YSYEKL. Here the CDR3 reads CASGSGGYNEQFF. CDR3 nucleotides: TGCGCCAGCGGTAGCGGGGGGTACAATGAGCAGTTCTTC.